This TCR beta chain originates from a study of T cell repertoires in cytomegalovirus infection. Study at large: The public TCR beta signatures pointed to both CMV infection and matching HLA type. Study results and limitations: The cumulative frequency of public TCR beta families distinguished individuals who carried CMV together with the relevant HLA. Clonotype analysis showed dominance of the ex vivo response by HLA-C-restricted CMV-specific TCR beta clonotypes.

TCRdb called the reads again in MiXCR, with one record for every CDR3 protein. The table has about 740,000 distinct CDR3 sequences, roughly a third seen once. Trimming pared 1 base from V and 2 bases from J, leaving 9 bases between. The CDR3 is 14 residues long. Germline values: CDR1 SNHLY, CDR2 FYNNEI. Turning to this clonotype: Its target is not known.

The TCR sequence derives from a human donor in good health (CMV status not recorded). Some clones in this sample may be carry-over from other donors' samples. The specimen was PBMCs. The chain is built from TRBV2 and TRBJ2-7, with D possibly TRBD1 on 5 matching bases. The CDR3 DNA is TGTGCCAGCAGTGAAGATGGGGCAGCCTACGAGCAGTACTTC. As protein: CASSEDGAAYEQYF.